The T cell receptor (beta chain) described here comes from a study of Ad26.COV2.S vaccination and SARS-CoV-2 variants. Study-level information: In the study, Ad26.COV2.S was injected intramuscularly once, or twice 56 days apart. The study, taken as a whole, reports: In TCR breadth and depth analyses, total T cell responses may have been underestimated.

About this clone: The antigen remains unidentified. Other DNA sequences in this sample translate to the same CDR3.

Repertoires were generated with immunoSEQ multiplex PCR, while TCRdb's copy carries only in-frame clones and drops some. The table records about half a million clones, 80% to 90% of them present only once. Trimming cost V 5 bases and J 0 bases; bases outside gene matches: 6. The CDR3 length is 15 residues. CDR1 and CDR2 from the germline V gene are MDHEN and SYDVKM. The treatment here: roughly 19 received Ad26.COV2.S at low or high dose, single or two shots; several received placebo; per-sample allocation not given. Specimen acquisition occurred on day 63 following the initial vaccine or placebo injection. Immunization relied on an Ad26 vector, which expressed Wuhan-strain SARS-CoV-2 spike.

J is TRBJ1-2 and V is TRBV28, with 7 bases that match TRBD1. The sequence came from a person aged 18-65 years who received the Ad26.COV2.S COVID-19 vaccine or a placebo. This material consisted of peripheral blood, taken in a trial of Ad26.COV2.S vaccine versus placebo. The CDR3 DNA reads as TGTGCCAGCAGTCCTCGACAGGGAGCTAACTATGGCTACACCTTC. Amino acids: CASSPRQGANYGYTF.